Listed below are T cell receptor beta chains from one sample, sequenced in a study of blood T cell repertoires in COVID-19. Clones were read by immunoSEQ multiplex PCR, and TCRdb kept only the in-frame ones, dropping some. The sample carries 150,000 to 200,000 clones, around 88% recorded once. The sequencing input was peripheral blood. The receptors derive from a human donor in a cohort sampled during active COVID-19. The CDR3 runs from the conserved cysteine through the conserved F or W. The D gene is left open where the match is weak. For some rows the clone size is stated as once, few or many, or as a class when expanded; others skip it.

j_call d_call v_call clone_size cdr3_nt cdr3_aa
TRBJ2-6 . TRBV4-1 . TGCGCCAGCAGCCGAGGATCTGGGGCCAACGTCCTGACTTTC CASSRGSGANVLTF
TRBJ2-3 TRBD1 TRBV27 . TGTGCCAGCCCCTTCCAGGGGGCAACAGATACGCAGTATTTT CASPFQGATDTQYF
TRBJ2-7 TRBD2 TRBV7-9 few TGTGCCAGCAGCGGAACCGGGACTAGCGACTCCTACGAGCAGTACTTC CASSGTGTSDSYEQYF
TRBJ2-5 TRBD2 TRBV27 . TGTGCCAGCAGGTTATCCCCTGCTAGCGGCCAAGAGACCCAGTACTTC CASRLSPASGQETQYF
TRBJ1-1 . TRBV9 . TGTGCCAGCAGCGCGACAGGCCCGGGCACTGAAGCTTTCTTT CASSATGPGTEAFF
TRBJ1-5 . TRBV5-1 . TGCGCCAGCAGCTTAGCAGGACTCTTAAATCAGCCCCAGCATTTT CASSLAGLLNQPQHF
TRBJ1-6 TRBD1 TRBV9 once TGTGCCAGCAGCCCCCACATGGAGACAGGGGTTTCACCCCTCCACTTT CASSPHMETGVSPLHF
TRBJ2-5 TRBD1 TRBV11-3 . TGTGCCAGCAGCTTTAGCCGGGACAGGGGCGAGACCCAGTACTTC CASSFSRDRGETQYF
TRBJ1-1 TRBD1 TRBV28 . TGTGCCAGCAGTTTATTACACAACGCAGGGGGAGGCAACACTGAAGCTTTCTTT CASSLLHNAGGGNTEAFF
TRBJ1-2 . TRBV27 once TGTGCCAGCAGTTTGAGTGGGGGGTTCCATGGCTACACCTTC CASSLSGGFHGYTF